The clone carrying this T cell receptor (beta chain) showed up just a few times. Antigen specificity is unknown. This record belongs to a study of identical twins. Study observations and caveats: It was cross-sectional statistical analysis, not following the same donors, that the conclusions relied on. For zero-insertion analyses, partial confounding could come from invariant MAIT and iNKT cells. With beta out-of-frame sequences, excess sharing by twins was weaker. While abundant cord blood beta clonotypes carried fewer insertions, memory repertoires showed no such pattern.

CDR1 is MNHNS, CDR2 SASEGT, per germline. Trimming at V came to 10 bases and at J to 3 bases, leaving 6 bases not matched to a gene. This CDR3 spans 14 amino acids. A single record per CDR3 protein comes from TCRdb applying MiXCR to the 5' RACE reads. The sample holds under 900,000 distinct CDR3 sequences, 10% to 15% seen once. A further study also used this sample, focusing on yellow fever vaccine responses in identical twins.

The sequenced sample was PBMCs. The chain has TRBV6-1 and TRBJ2-2, with 9 bases lining up with TRBD1. The TCR sequence derives from a young woman in good health. The CDR3 sequence: CATGTGLHTGELFF. The CDR3, as DNA: TGTGCCACCGGGACAGGGTTGCACACCGGGGAGCTGTTTTTT.